The rows below give T cell receptor beta chains drawn from one sample of a study of vaccination effects on CD4 cells after COVID-19. Method: immunoSEQ multiplex PCR; TCRdb's copy keeps in-frame clones and lacks some. Of under 40,000 clones listed, approximately 81% were seen once; the top ten hold approximately 6.3%. These TCRs' antigens remain unknown. Here the sequenced sample was CD4+ T cells from PBMCs cultured without peptide, taken after COVID-19 vaccination. Receptor source: a human donor who had a prior SARS-CoV-2 infection. The CDR3 runs from the conserved cysteine through the conserved F or W. The order of the fields is J gene, clone size, D gene, V gene, CDR3 DNA, CDR3 protein. D genes are given only for firm matches. The size field is filled for only some rows; it gives once, few, many or a size class.

J gene: TRBJ2-2; clone size: -; D gene: TRBD1; V gene: TRBV6-2/TRBV6-3; CDR3 DNA: TGTGCCAGCAGTTCCCGACAGGGTGAAGGAACCGGGGAGCTGTTTTTT; CDR3 protein: CASSSRQGEGTGELFF
J gene: TRBJ1-2; clone size: -; D gene: -; V gene: TRBV5-1; CDR3 DNA: TGCGCCAGCAGCTTTGGCTCTTTGGATGGAAACTATGGCTACACCTTC; CDR3 protein: CASSFGSLDGNYGYTF
J gene: TRBJ2-1; clone size: -; D gene: -; V gene: TRBV23-1; CDR3 DNA: TGCGCCAGGGCACCGGGGCGGGGGCATCCGAATGAGCAGTTCTTC; CDR3 protein: CARAPGRGHPNEQFF
J gene: TRBJ1-4; clone size: -; D gene: -; V gene: TRBV12-5; CDR3 DNA: TGCGCTAGTGGTTGGAGTTCTGAAAAACTGTTTTTT; CDR3 protein: CASGWSSEKLFF
J gene: TRBJ2-5; clone size: -; D gene: TRBD2; V gene: TRBV11-2; CDR3 DNA: TGTGCCAGCAGCCCCTTGGTTCGGGGGGGCCAAGAGACCCAGTACTTC; CDR3 protein: CASSPLVRGGQETQYF
J gene: TRBJ2-2; clone size: -; D gene: -; V gene: TRBV24-1; CDR3 DNA: TGTGCCACCAGTGGGACGAACACCGGGGAGCTGTTTTTT; CDR3 protein: CATSGTNTGELFF
J gene: TRBJ2-7; clone size: -; D gene: -; V gene: TRBV2; CDR3 DNA: TGTGCCAGCAGTGTAGAAGGACTTCTCGCCTACGAGCAGTACTTC; CDR3 protein: CASSVEGLLAYEQYF
J gene: TRBJ2-5; clone size: -; D gene: TRBD1; V gene: TRBV7-2; CDR3 DNA: TGTGCCAGCAGCGTCAGGGGGCGAGAAGAGACCCAGTACTTC; CDR3 protein: CASSVRGREETQYF
J gene: TRBJ2-7; clone size: -; D gene: TRBD2; V gene: TRBV30; CDR3 DNA: TGTGCCTGGAGTGTATACCTATTAGCGGGATCTTCCTACGAGCAGTACTTC; CDR3 protein: CAWSVYLLAGSSYEQYF
J gene: TRBJ1-4; clone size: once; D gene: TRBD1; V gene: TRBV27; CDR3 DNA: TGTGCCAGCAGTCCCGGGACAGGCGATGAAAAACTGTTTTTT; CDR3 protein: CASSPGTGDEKLFF
J gene: TRBJ1-6; clone size: -; D gene: TRBD1; V gene: TRBV27; CDR3 DNA: TGTGCCAGCAGTCGGGGGGGGCAGACAGGGAGTAATTCACCCCTCCACTTT; CDR3 protein: CASSRGGQTGSNSPLHF
J gene: TRBJ1-1; clone size: once; D gene: -; V gene: TRBV5-6; CDR3 DNA: TGTGCCAGCAGCTGGGGACTGAACACTGAAGCTTTCTTT; CDR3 protein: CASSWGLNTEAFF
J gene: TRBJ2-3; clone size: -; D gene: -; V gene: TRBV2; CDR3 DNA: TGTGCCAGCAGTGATCGCTCAGATACGCAGTATTTT; CDR3 protein: CASSDRSDTQYF
J gene: TRBJ2-3; clone size: few; D gene: TRBD1; V gene: TRBV4-1; CDR3 DNA: TGCGCCAGCAGCCACCCCCTCGGGACAGGGGAGGCGGATACGCAGTATTTT; CDR3 protein: CASSHPLGTGEADTQYF
J gene: TRBJ1-5; clone size: -; D gene: -; V gene: TRBV3-1/TRBV3-2; CDR3 DNA: TGTGCCAGCAGCCATGCCGGGACTCCCAATCAGCCCCAGCATTTT; CDR3 protein: CASSHAGTPNQPQHF
J gene: TRBJ2-5; clone size: -; D gene: -; V gene: TRBV6-5; CDR3 DNA: TGTGCCACCCAATGGGCAGGGAGCCTCCAAGAGACCCAGTACTTC; CDR3 protein: CATQWAGSLQETQYF
J gene: TRBJ2-1; clone size: -; D gene: -; V gene: TRBV11-3; CDR3 DNA: TGTGCCAGCAGTCCGAATTGGTGGGATAGGGACTCCTACAATGAGCAGTTCTTC; CDR3 protein: CASSPNWWDRDSYNEQFF
J gene: TRBJ2-7; clone size: -; D gene: TRBD2; V gene: TRBV10-3; CDR3 DNA: TGTGCCATCAAAGCCCTCCGGGGGGGCGTCTACGAGCAGTACTTC; CDR3 protein: CAIKALRGGVYEQYF
J gene: TRBJ2-7; clone size: -; D gene: -; V gene: TRBV9; CDR3 DNA: TGTGCCAGCAGCGTAGCGGACAGACGACTTGAGAAGCAGTACTTC; CDR3 protein: CASSVADRRLEKQYF
J gene: TRBJ2-5; clone size: -; D gene: -; V gene: TRBV20-1; CDR3 DNA: TGCAGTGGCCGGACCCAGTACTTC; CDR3 protein: CSGRTQYF
J gene: TRBJ1-2; clone size: -; D gene: -; V gene: TRBV6-6; CDR3 DNA: TGTGCCAGCACCCGGACCGGAGGTGGCTACACCTTC; CDR3 protein: CASTRTGGGYTF
J gene: TRBJ1-2; clone size: -; D gene: -; V gene: TRBV3-1/TRBV3-2; CDR3 DNA: TGTGCCAGCAGCCAAGAGGGGGCAGGAACTAACTATGGCTACACCTTC; CDR3 protein: CASSQEGAGTNYGYTF